The present entry profiles one T cell receptor beta chain with its context. Its antigen is undetermined. This entry belongs to a study of response to subunit inactivated influenza vaccine. Findings of the study overall: Each seasonal influenza vaccination, the authors suggested, recruits few new T cells.

The V segment lost 0 bases and the J segment 5 bases; nucleotides outside the gene matches: 4. Germline CDR1 reads SGDLS; CDR2 reads YYNGEE. The CDR3 is made up of 16 amino acids. TCRdb reprocessed the RT-PCR reads via MiXCR and lists one record per CDR3 protein. Among about 780,000 distinct CDR3 sequences listed, around 20% were seen once. This clonotype was sampled from a man in his fifties or sixties who received an inactivated influenza vaccine. The chain employs TRBV9 and TRBJ2-5, with 13 nucleotides matching TRBD2. The sample here was PBMCs from blood, taken around 5 days after vaccination. CDR3 coding DNA: TGTGCCAGCAGCGTAGGGACTAGCGGGAGTAGGGAGACCCAGTACTTC. Protein sequence: CASSVGTSGSRETQYF.